These T cell receptor beta chains were read from a single sample in a study of cytomegalovirus exposure and HLA in healthy donors. Libraries were prepared by immunoSEQ multiplex PCR; TCRdb keeps only in-frame clonotypes and omits some of them. This sample contains 70,000 to 100,000 clones. The sequenced material came from PBMCs. These receptors were obtained from a girl aged 10 to 17 in good health and CMV-seropositive. The CDR3 runs from the conserved cysteine through the conserved F or W. The D gene is left open where the match is weak.

DNA,CDR3,J,D,V
TGTGCCAGCTCACCCACCGGGACTAGCGGGGGGCCTCGCACAGATACGCAGTATTTT,CASSPTGTSGGPRTDTQYF,TRBJ2-3,TRBD2,TRBV18
TGTGCCAGCACCAATATCAGGGGGGCCTACGACACTGAAGCTTTCTTT,CASTNIRGAYDTEAFF,TRBJ1-1,TRBD1,TRBV6-6
TGTGCCAGCAGTTTAATCGGGTTATCAGCTTTCTTT,CASSLIGLSAFF,TRBJ1-1,.,TRBV28
TGTGCCAGCAGAGACGGACAGGCCGCCTACGAGCAGTACTTC,CASRDGQAAYEQYF,TRBJ2-7,TRBD1,TRBV6-1
TGTGCCAGCAGCGTATTACCGGAGAATTTCTACGAGCAGTACTTC,CASSVLPENFYEQYF,TRBJ2-7,.,TRBV9
TGCGCCAGCAGTGAGGGGGAGGTTAAATATTTT,CASSEGEVKYF,TRBJ1-3,.,TRBV10-1
TGTGGTACAGGGGTTGCCGGAACAGATACGCAGTATTTT,CGTGVAGTDTQYF,TRBJ2-3,TRBD1,TRBV19
TGTGCCAGCAGCCAAGCGACAGTTAGCACAGATACGCAGTATTTT,CASSQATVSTDTQYF,TRBJ2-3,.,TRBV7-6
TGTGCCAGCAGTACGGGGAAAGGGAATTCACCCCTCCACTTT,CASSTGKGNSPLHF,TRBJ1-6,.,TRBV6-5
TGCGCCAGCAGCGAATTGGTAGGGGGCGCGGTCTTGAACACTGAAGCTTTCTTT,CASSELVGGAVLNTEAFF,TRBJ1-1,TRBD1,TRBV5-1